The present T cell receptor beta chain was sequenced within a study of identical twins. Study-wide findings and caveats: The authors drew conclusions from cross-sectional statistical analysis rather than following the same donors. Zero-insertion analyses were open to partial confounding by invariant MAIT and iNKT cells. For cord blood, abundant beta clonotypes had fewer insertions, unlike memory repertoires, which showed none.

With template switching, a universal primer site was added, and the cDNA carried unique molecular identifiers. TCRdb reanalysed the 5' RACE reads using MiXCR and keeps one entry per CDR3 protein. This table holds approximately 620,000 distinct CDR3 sequences, 8.5% to 9.5% found once. Trimming shortened V by 5 bases and J by 4 bases, and 9 bases separated the two germline ends. The CDR3 extends over 13 amino acids. Germline loops: CDR1 SGHVS, CDR2 FNYEAQ. A remark on this clonotype: The antigen is undetermined.

These data are also associated with another study on yellow fever vaccine responses in identical twins.

The clonotype comes from a woman between 18 and 30 years old in good health. The material sequenced was PBMCs. The rearrangement joins TRBV7-6 to TRBJ2-1; D not certain. For the CDR3, the DNA is TGTGCCAGCAGCGGAGACCAGTACAATGAGCAGTTCTTC. This gives the protein CASSGDQYNEQFF.